This record concerns one T cell receptor beta chain sequence. The entry originates in a study of blood T cells in healthy people across ages. Germline CDR1 SQVTM, CDR2 ANQGSEA. Trimming removed 4 bases from V and 5 bases from J, with 11 bases in between. There are 12 residues in the CDR3. For the second PCR, which ran for 7 to 11 cycles, a sample-barcoded 5' primer and a J-beta primer mix were used. TCRdb itself ran the 5' RACE reads through MiXCR, one entry per CDR3 protein. The sample lists approximately 800,000 distinct CDR3 sequences, 20% to 30% occurring once. These data were also filed under a second study, of T cells of mothers and their children. That source adds: Donation involved a few healthy Caucasian mothers and the six children that they had.

The rearrangement uses TRBV29-1 and TRBJ1-2, with D hard to call. The receptor was isolated from a boy aged 5-17 years in good health. The sequencing input was blood. CDR3 DNA sequence: TGCAGCGTTGCGGTGAGGAGTTATGGCTACACCTTC. Its translation is CSVAVRSYGYTF.